Below, 28 T cell receptor beta chains from the same sample are listed, as sequenced in a study of blood T cell repertoires in COVID-19. The table came from immunoSEQ multiplex PCR; TCRdb's copy has only in-frame clones and leaves some out. Seen here are some 260,000 clones, nearly 90% observed once, and the top ten hold 0.65% to 0.8%. Sequencing input: peripheral blood. The receptors derive from a human donor in a cohort sampled during active COVID-19.

The V gene is TRBV10-3, the J gene TRBJ2-5; D may be TRBD2 (5 bases). Germline CDR1 reads ENHRY; CDR2 reads SYGVKD. There are 13 residues in the CDR3. Trimming took off 0 bases at V and 4 bases at J, with 6 bases between the two ends. CDR3 residues: CAISESAGETQYF. CDR3 DNA: TGTGCCATCAGTGAGTCGGCGGGAGAGACCCAGTACTTC.

In nucleotides, the CDR3 is TGTGCCAGCAGTCCCTCCTCGGGTTTCACTGAAGCTTTCTTT. This translates into CASSPSSGFTEAFF. The chain carries TRBV7-9 and TRBJ1-1; no definite D call. Germline V gene data show CDR1 as SEHNR and CDR2 as FQNEAQ (reference sequence). The CDR3 extends over 14 amino acids. The V gene lost 6 bases and the J gene lost 4 bases, with 15 bases spanning the gap.

The gene calls are TRBV30 and TRBJ1-1; D ambiguous. Germline CDR1 is GTSNPN and CDR2 is SVGIG (reference sequence). Trimming removed 1 base at V and 0 bases at J, with 6 bases between. The CDR3 contains 13 residues. The chain's CDR3 is CAWSAGVNTEAFF. The CDR3 region has the DNA TGTGCCTGGAGTGCCGGGGTGAACACTGAAGCTTTCTTT.

The chain links TRBV21-1 to TRBJ1-1; the DNA was not used to check the table's D call, TRBD1. TRBV21-1 is termed a pseudogene. The CDR3 extends over 14 amino acids. The CDR3 loop reads CASSAQGENTEAFF. For the CDR3, the DNA is TGTGCCAGCAGCGCACAGGGGGAGAACACTGAAGCTTTCTTT.

The chain combines TRBV21-1 with TRBJ1-6. TRBV21-1 is a pseudogene segment. This CDR3 is 16 amino acids long. The CDR3 loop reads CASSKEGEGANSPLHF. Here the CDR3 DNA reads TGTGCCAGCAGCAAAGAGGGGGAGGGAGCTAATTCACCCCTCCACTTT.

The chain joins TRBV3-1 (or the pseudogene TRBV3-2) to TRBJ2-4, with 13 positions matching TRBD2. This CDR3 contains 17 residues. The J segment lost 4 bases and the V segment lost 2 bases, leaving 5 bases of the junction unmatched. Germline V gives CDR1 LGHDT, CDR2 YNNKEL (reference sequence). The CDR3 DNA reads as TGTGCCAGCAGCCAAATACTAGCGGGGGGGTCGAAAAACATTCAGTACTTC. Protein product: CASSQILAGGSKNIQYF.

The chain is built from TRBV28 and TRBJ2-4; TRBD1 aligns across 8 bases. V dropped 3 bases and J dropped 0; count of bases not matched to a gene: 4. The germline gives CDR1 MDHEN, CDR2 SYDVKM. The CDR3 spans 16 residues. This chain's CDR3 is CASSFDRGLAKNIQYF. For the CDR3, the DNA is TGTGCCAGCAGTTTCGACAGGGGATTAGCCAAAAACATTCAGTACTTC.

The V call is TRBV5-8, the J call TRBJ1-2; the D is unclear. CDR3 size: 10 residues. The germline V gene has CDR1 SGHTS and CDR2 YDEGEE. Trimming stripped 4 bases from V and 8 bases from J, with 6 bases between. CDR3 residues: CASSVRGYTF. DNA of the CDR3: TGTGCCAGCAGCGTCCGGGGCTACACCTTC.

The chain has TRBV7-2 and TRBJ2-5, with TRBD2 identical over 7 bases. Germline-derived CDR1 and CDR2 are SGHTA and FQGNSA. The CDR3 covers 14 residues. V lost 3 bases, J lost 1 base, and 2 bases stayed unmatched. In nucleotides, the CDR3 is TGTGCCAGCAGCTTCGGGAGGTTCCAAGAGACCCAGTACTTC. Its protein product is CASSFGRFQETQYF.

This clone was seen more than once but under ten times. The chain uses TRBV4-2 and TRBJ2-7, with a tentative D call TRBD1 (6 bases). CDR3 length: 14 amino acids. The V and J ends lost 3 bases and 3 bases respectively, with 12 bases between them. From germline, CDR1 is LGHNA and CDR2 YNFKEQ. CDR3 loop: CASSHRAQGYEQYF. The CDR3 region has the DNA TGTGCCAGCAGCCACCGAGCACAGGGCTACGAGCAGTACTTC.

J is TRBJ2-1 and V is TRBV19; 13 bases match TRBD2. CDR3 length: 15 amino acids. Germline values: CDR1 LNHDA, CDR2 SQIVND (reference sequence). The junction had 4 bases not matched to a gene; V was cut back by 3 bases and J by 8 bases. CDR3 residues: CASSMGLAGIDEQFF. CDR3 bases: TGTGCCAGTAGTATGGGACTAGCGGGAATCGATGAGCAGTTCTTC. Drawing the rest from reference TRBV19 and TRBJ2-1, the complete variable domain is DGGITQSPKYLFRKEGQNVTLSCEQNLNHDAMYWYRQDPGQGLRLIYYSQIVNDFQKGDIAEGYSVSREKKESFPLTVTSAQKNPTAFYLCASSMGLAGIDEQFFGPGTRLTVL.

This clone was counted once. The chain couples TRBV7-8 to TRBJ1-6; D is unclear. Germline values: CDR1 SGHVS, CDR2 FQNEAQ. The CDR3 has 16 residues. V was pared by 2 bases and J by 5 bases, with 13 bases between. The CDR3 region has the DNA TGTGCCAGCAGCTTAATGTTCTGGCAGAATAATTCACCCCTCCACTTT. It specifies CASSLMFWQNNSPLHF.

The chain uses TRBV4-3 and TRBJ1-1; D is possibly TRBD1 (6 bases). V was pared by 4 bases and J by 0 bases, with 15 bases between. The V gene's germline CDR1 is LGHNA and CDR2 YSLEER. The CDR3 covers 16 residues. The CDR3 region has the DNA TGCGCCAGCAGCCCACTGTACAGGGAGATGAACACTGAAGCTTTCTTT. It translates to CASSPLYREMNTEAFF.

The chain combines TRBV7-2 with TRBJ2-3, with D uncertain. CDR3 size: 14 residues. Trimming left V 3 bases short and J 0 bases short, with 7 bases between. CDR1 and CDR2 (germline): SGHTA, FQGNSA. The CDR3 protein is CASSLVTSTDTQYF. In nucleotides, the CDR3 is TGTGCCAGCAGCTTGGTTACTAGCACAGATACGCAGTATTTT.

CDR3 DNA: TGCGCCAGCAGCTTATCCCCAAATGAAGCTTTCTTT. Its protein product is CASSLSPNEAFF. V gene TRBV5-1 combines with J gene TRBJ1-1; D is undetermined. CDR3 size: 12 residues. CDR1 and CDR2 from the germline V gene are SGHRS and YFSETQ. Trimming removed 2 bases from V and 7 bases from J, with 9 bases in between.

J is TRBJ1-1 and V is TRBV6-5; D ambiguous. This CDR3 contains 14 residues. Germline lookup yields CDR1 MNHEY and CDR2 SVGAGI. Trimming left V 2 bases short and J 5 bases short, with 12 bases between. DNA for the CDR3: TGTGCCAGCAGTTACGGGGAGGCGAGGACTGAAGCTTTCTTT. Residues: CASSYGEARTEAFF.

The chain employs TRBV24-1 and TRBJ2-2; D is undetermined. The V gene's germline CDR1 is KGHDR and CDR2 SFDVKD. Trimming shortened V by 4 bases and J by 7 bases, and 6 bases separated the two germline ends. This CDR3 spans 12 amino acids. In DNA form, the CDR3 reads TGTGCCACCAGTGACCAGGTCGGGGAGCTGTTTTTT. Translation gives CATSDQVGELFF.

The rearrangement links TRBV30 to TRBJ2-5, with a weak D call TRBD1 (5 bases). The germline gives CDR1 GTSNPN, CDR2 SVGIG (reference sequence). This CDR3 comprises 14 residues. V was trimmed by 0 bases and J by 4 bases, leaving 12 bases between them. CDR3 coding DNA: TGTGCCTGGAGTGTGGCAGGGATTTTAGAGACCCAGTACTTC. It specifies CAWSVAGILETQYF. The variable domain in full, with the rest retrieved from reference TRBV30 and TRBJ2-5, is SQTIHQWPATLVQPVGSPLSLECTVEGTSNPNLYWYRQAAGRGLQLLFYSVGIGQISSEVPQNLSASRPQDRQFILSSKKLLLSDSGFYLCAWSVAGILETQYFGPGTRLLVL.

This chain joins TRBV7-8 and TRBJ1-3; TRBD1 agrees at 8 bases. CDR3 length: 14 residues. V lost 9 bases to trimming and J lost 9 bases; unmatched junction nucleotides: 13. Germline values: CDR1 SGHVS, CDR2 FQNEAQ. The CDR3 loop reads CASGTPDRGGTIYF. The CDR3, as DNA: TGTGCCAGTGGCACCCCCGACAGGGGAGGCACCATATATTTT.

This sequence joins TRBV30 and TRBJ1-2, with D possibly TRBD1 on 6 matching bases. V was trimmed by 3 bases and J by 8 bases, leaving 16 bases between them. This CDR3 is built from 13 residues. Germline loops: CDR1 GTSNPN, CDR2 SVGIG (reference sequence). CDR3 in amino acids: CAWSVNRDSGYTF. The CDR3 nucleotides are TGTGCCTGGAGCGTAAACAGGGATTCGGGCTACACCTTC.

This chain joins TRBV5-1 and TRBJ2-7, with D possibly being TRBD1 (5 bases). V shed 5 bases and J shed 9 bases, with 15 bases lying between them. Germline loops: CDR1 SGHRS, CDR2 YFSETQ. The CDR3 sequence is 12 residues long. DNA of the CDR3: TGCGCCAGCAGGTCGACAGAACTTGGGCAGTACTTC. Its protein product is CASRSTELGQYF.

The gene calls are TRBV6-6 and TRBJ1-2; D possibly corresponds to TRBD1 (6 bases). Per the germline V gene, CDR1 is MNHNY and CDR2 is SVGAGI (reference sequence). Trimming left V 4 bases short and J 1 base short, with 13 bases between. This CDR3 comprises 15 residues. Here the CDR3 reads CASSFGQKRNYGYTF. In DNA form, the CDR3 reads TGTGCCAGCAGTTTCGGACAGAAACGTAACTATGGCTACACCTTC.

This clone was found once. This sequence joins TRBV6-6 and TRBJ1-6, with D possibly being TRBD1 (5 bases). Germline loops: CDR1 MNHNY, CDR2 SVGAGI (reference sequence). The CDR3 has 14 residues. Trimming took off 8 bases at V and 4 bases at J, with 12 bases between the two ends. CDR3 sequence reads: CASRETEYNSPLHF. The CDR3 nucleotides read TGTGCCAGCCGTGAGACAGAGTATAATTCACCCCTCCACTTT.

V and J are TRBV6-2 or TRBV6-3 and TRBJ1-4; weak D call: TRBD1 (5 bases). The germline CDR1 and CDR2 sequences are MNHEY and SVGEGT. Between the trimmed V and J ends, which lost 4 bases and 7 bases, there was a span of 16 bases. CDR3 length: 15 residues. The CDR3 nucleotides read TGTGCCAGCAGTTCGTTGACAGAGTGGGGTGAAAAACTGTTTTTT. This gives the protein CASSSLTEWGEKLFF.

The CDR3 DNA is TGTGCCAGCAGCTATCTAGCGGGGGCAACATGGGGGGAGCTGTTTTTT. Encoded protein: CASSYLAGATWGELFF. The chain uses TRBV13 and TRBJ2-2, with 10 bases aligning to TRBD2. The junction had 10 bases not matched to a gene; V was cut back by 4 bases and J by 8 bases. Germline CDR1 PRHDT, CDR2 FYEKMQ (reference sequence). The CDR3 has 16 residues. Looking up the rest from reference TRBV13 and TRBJ2-2 gives the full variable domain: AAGVIQSPRHLIKEKRETATLKCYPIPRHDTVYWYQQGPGQDPQFLISFYEKMQSDKGSIPDRFSAQQFSDYHSELNMSSLELGDSALYFCASSYLAGATWGELFFGEGSRLTVL.

CDR3 in amino acids: CASSQEVVGTAGGKLFF. CDR3 DNA sequence: TGCGCCAGCAGCCAAGAAGTAGTAGGGACAGCCGGTGGAAAACTGTTTTTT. This chain uses TRBV4-1 with TRBJ1-4; 7 nucleotides align to TRBD1. Germline V gene data show CDR1 as MGHRA and CDR2 as YSYEKL. The CDR3 loop spans 17 amino acids. V gave up 0 bases and J gave up 10 bases; unmatched junction bases: 14.

The chain is built from TRBV6-6 and TRBJ2-7; a possible D gene is TRBD1 (6 bases). V was pared by 7 bases and J by 4 bases, with 17 bases between. The CDR3 length is 14 residues. CDR1 is MNHNY and CDR2 is SVGAGI in the germline V gene (reference sequence). The CDR3 sequence: CASKYRVQGYEQYF. The DNA for the CDR3 is TGTGCCAGCAAATACAGGGTTCAGGGGTACGAGCAGTACTTC.

This clone was counted between two and nine times. The chain is built from TRBV7-9 and TRBJ2-1, with 7 positions matching TRBD2. The CDR3 is made up of 16 amino acids. J was trimmed by 1 base and V by 11 bases; bases with no gene match: 14. CDR1 is SEHNR, CDR2 FQNEAQ, per germline (reference sequence). Here the CDR3 reads CACPDAAGPSYNEQFF. In DNA form, the CDR3 reads TGTGCCTGCCCTGACGCAGCGGGGCCTTCCTACAATGAGCAGTTCTTC.